The present T cell receptor (beta chain) was sequenced within a study of T cells after yellow fever vaccination. The V gene's germline CDR1 is SGHTA and CDR2 FQGNSA. The trim removed 5 bases at V and 5 bases at J, leaving 6 bases unmatched. The CDR3 length is 14 residues. Generation of TCR cDNA used 5'RACE template switching (which added a universal primer site and UMIs). MiXCR, run by TCRdb on the 5' RACE reads, gives a single entry per CDR3 protein. This sample yields under 500,000 distinct CDR3 sequences, of which 18% are seen a single time; over 15% belongs to the top ten. This chain connects TRBV7-2 to TRBJ2-1; 7 bases are a match to TRBD2. Sequencing was performed on PBMCs, taken before the yellow fever booster vaccination. This TCR derives from a man aged 18-30 years who received the YFV17D yellow fever vaccine. DNA of the CDR3: TGTGCCAGCAGCCACGGGGGGAACGACAATGAGCAGTTCTTC. Amino acid sequence: CASSHGGNDNEQFF.